This T cell receptor (beta chain) was sequenced in a study of beta chain features in type 1 diabetes. Findings and limits, study-wide: The study found fewer insertions and more deletions at VDJ junctions in type 1 diabetes patients. People with Type 1 diabetes carried modestly yet significantly shorter TCRB CDR3s in all four CD4+ subsets. Cells carrying high TCR expression could end up over-represented when cDNA is sequenced.

Sequencing targeted expressed TCRB transcripts, as all isolated RNA had been reverse transcribed. Sequencing was performed with immunoSEQ multiplex PCR; in TCRdb, only in-frame clones are kept and a portion is missing. Of some 500,000 clones in the sample, over 10% are singletons; the top ten hold 0.045% to 0.05%. The germline V gene has CDR1 SGDLS and CDR2 YYNGEE. J was trimmed by 5 bases and V by 5 bases; bases with no gene match: 1. The CDR3 spans 12 residues. Every sorted population was more than 98% pure. This clone was counted between two and nine times. Its matching antigen is unknown. This sequence originates from a woman younger than 35 in good health. The chain carries TRBV9 and TRBJ2-1; TRBD1 matches at 7 bases. The sequencing input was naive CD4+ T cells from blood. CDR3 DNA: TGTGCCAGCAGAGGGACAGACAATGAGCAGTTCTTC. Its translation is CASRGTDNEQFF. The whole variable domain, remainder taken from reference TRBV9 and TRBJ2-1, is DSGVTQTPKHLITATGQRVTLRCSPRSGDLSVYWYQQSLDQGLQFLIQYYNGEERAKGNILERFSAQQFPDLHSELNLSSLELGDSALYFCASRGTDNEQFFGPGTRLTVL.